Detailed here is one T cell receptor (beta chain). Its specificity is unknown. This specimen belongs to a study of cytomegalovirus exposure and HLA in healthy donors. Findings and limits, study-wide: According to the study, roughly 160 TCR beta chains were cytomegalovirus-associated. Three chains tied to CMV proved CMV antigen-specific in vitro. Most sequenced TCRs were rare (though some public TCRs occurred in many donors). Reportedly, diagnosis of cytomegalovirus status by the classifier showed high specificity and sensitivity.

Some clones are missing from TCRdb's copy, which holds only in-frame ones; the method was immunoSEQ multiplex PCR. The repertoire includes 250,000 to 350,000 clones, roughly 90% of them detected once, and 0.95% to 1.5% sits in the top ten. The CDR3 is 14 amino acids. Germline V gene data show CDR1 as SNHLY and CDR2 as FYNNEI. Trimming left V 0 bases short and J 4 bases short, with 9 bases between. Sequences were obtained from PBMCs. This sequence joins TRBV2 and TRBJ1-2; D may be TRBD1 (5 bases). This TCR was recovered from a woman aged 25 to 39 in good health and CMV-seropositive. The chain's CDR3 is CASSEALGGYGYTF. In DNA form, the CDR3 reads TGTGCCAGCAGTGAAGCGCTCGGGGGCTATGGCTACACCTTC.